The clone carrying this T cell receptor (beta chain) was detected only a few times. Trimming cost V 3 bases and J 1 base, with 9 bases left between them. The CDR3 is made up of 14 amino acids. Germline V CDR1 and CDR2: LGHNA, YSLEER. This sample was included in a study of beta chain features in type 1 diabetes. Expressed TCRB transcripts were sequenced, since all the RNA that had been isolated was reverse transcribed. Measured with immunoSEQ multiplex PCR; TCRdb has only the in-frame clones, and not every one. The profile shows about 250,000 clones, less than 15% of them singletons. This rearrangement joins TRBV4-3 to TRBJ1-1; no clear D gene. The sequence was obtained from a woman in her thirties or forties in good health. Material: naive CD4+ T cells from blood. CDR3 coding DNA: TGCGCCAGCAGCCAGACACATCGGAACACTGAAGCTTTCTTT. Its translation: CASSQTHRNTEAFF.